The 7 T cell receptor beta chains in this list originate from one sample, sequenced in a study of blood T cell repertoires in COVID-19. The protocol was immunoSEQ multiplex PCR, while the TCRdb copy is restricted to in-frame clones and leaves out a portion. The data hold approximately 230,000 clones, with approximately 90% observed a single time. Sequences were obtained from PBMCs or T cells enriched from blood (not recorded which). The receptor set was obtained from a man aged 35 to 55 who had recovered from COVID-19.

This chain connects TRBV20-1 to TRBJ2-3; D is ambiguous. Deletions cut 8 bases from V and 3 bases from J, with 9 bases between. This CDR3 is built from 11 residues. The germline V gene has CDR1 DFQATT and CDR2 SNEGSKA (reference sequence). CDR3 region: CSSQITDTQYF. CDR3 in DNA: TGCAGTTCTCAGATAACAGATACGCAGTATTTT.

This chain joins TRBV7-2 and TRBJ2-3; 8 bases agree with TRBD2. Germline CDR1 is SGHTA and CDR2 is FQGNSA. This CDR3 spans 14 amino acids. The trim removed 4 bases at V and 12 bases at J, leaving 12 bases unmatched. Written as DNA, the CDR3 is TGTGCCAGCAGCTCCCTACTAAGCGGGAGTACACAGTATTTT. Residues: CASSSLLSGSTQYF.

The chain is built from TRBV28 and TRBJ2-3, with 7 nucleotides matching TRBD2. The CDR3 has 16 residues. Germline V gene data show CDR1 as MDHEN and CDR2 as SYDVKM. The V and J ends lost 8 bases and 0 bases, in that order; junction bases with no gene match: 11. The CDR3 DNA sequence: TGTGCCAGCGGGGGGGAGCAACATACTAGCACAGATACGCAGTATTTT. Amino acid sequence: CASGGEQHTSTDTQYF. Full variable domain (missing parts from reference TRBV28 and TRBJ2-3): DVKVTQSSRYLVKRTGEKVFLECVQDMDHENMFWYRQDPGLGLRLIYFSYDVKMKEKGDIPEGYSVSREKKERFSLILESASTNQTSMYLCASGGEQHTSTDTQYFGPGTRLTVL.

The rearrangement links TRBV20-1 to TRBJ1-1; the D is unclear. Germline loops: CDR1 DFQATT, CDR2 SNEGSKA (reference sequence). This CDR3 comprises 11 residues. V lost 6 bases and J lost 1, with 6 bases in between. The CDR3 is CSAPSNTEAFF. In DNA, the CDR3 is TGCAGTGCCCCTTCGAACACTGAAGCTTTCTTT.

The chain is built from TRBV9 and TRBJ2-3, with 9 bases that match TRBD2. V was clipped by 6 bases and J by 0 bases; unmatched bases: 11. The CDR3 runs 17 residues. Germline values: CDR1 SGDLS, CDR2 YYNGEE. The CDR3, as DNA: TGTGCCAGCATGATGAGCGGGGGGCCCCCAAGCACAGATACGCAGTATTTT. It yields the protein CASMMSGGPPSTDTQYF.

This clone was picked up one time. Written as DNA, the CDR3 is TGCGCCAGCAGCTTGTTTGTGGGGCAGGATGAAGCTTTCTTT. Translated: CASSLFVGQDEAFF. V usage is TRBV5-1 and J usage is TRBJ1-1; tentative D call: TRBD1 (5 bases). The CDR3 length is 14 residues. Trimming pared 1 base from V and 7 bases from J, leaving 14 bases between. The V gene's germline CDR1 is SGHRS and CDR2 YFSETQ.

V and J are TRBV3-1 (or the pseudogene TRBV3-2) and TRBJ2-7; 8 bases align to TRBD1. CDR1 is LGHDT, CDR2 YNNKEL, per germline (reference sequence). CDR3 length equals 14 residues. V shed 1 base, J shed 7 bases, and the junction held 6 bases outside the gene matches. The chain's CDR3 is CASSQVRGLGEQYF. The CDR3 region has the DNA TGTGCCAGCAGCCAAGTCAGGGGGCTCGGAGAGCAGTACTTC.